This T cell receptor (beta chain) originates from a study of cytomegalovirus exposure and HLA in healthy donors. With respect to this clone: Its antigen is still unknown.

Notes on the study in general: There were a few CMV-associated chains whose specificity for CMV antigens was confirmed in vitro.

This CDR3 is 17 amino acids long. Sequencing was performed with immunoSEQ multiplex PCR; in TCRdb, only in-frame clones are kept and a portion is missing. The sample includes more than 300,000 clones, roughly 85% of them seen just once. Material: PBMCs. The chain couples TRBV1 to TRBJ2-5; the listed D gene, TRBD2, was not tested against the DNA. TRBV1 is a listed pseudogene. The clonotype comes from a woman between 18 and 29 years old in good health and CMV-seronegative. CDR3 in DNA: TGCACCAGCAGCCGCGGACTAGCGGGGATCAAGCTGGAGACCCAGTACTTC. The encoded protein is CTSSRGLAGIKLETQYF.